Presented here are 29 T cell receptor beta chains from one specimen sequenced in a study of cytomegalovirus exposure and HLA in healthy donors. Primers: 60 Vbeta forward and 13 Jbeta reverse. Assay: immunoSEQ multiplex PCR; the TCRdb copy retains only in-frame clones and omits some. The top ten clones hold approximately 8% of a sample with about 120,000 clones, over 65% of them seen once. The source material was PBMCs. These receptors were collected from a woman aged 40 to 50 in good health and CMV-seropositive.

The chain uses TRBV9 and TRBJ2-1; tentatively, D is TRBD2 (6 bases). This CDR3 region has 15 residues. CDR1 and CDR2 from the germline V gene are SGDLS and YYNGEE. The ends were cut back, 4 bases at V and 9 bases at J, with 20 bases in the middle. This CDR3 reads CASSPVAEGLGEQFF. For the CDR3, the DNA is TGTGCCAGCAGCCCAGTAGCGGAGGGGCTCGGTGAGCAGTTCTTC. Combining the CDR3 with reference TRBV9 and TRBJ2-1 gives the whole variable domain DSGVTQTPKHLITATGQRVTLRCSPRSGDLSVYWYQQSLDQGLQFLIQYYNGEERAKGNILERFSAQQFPDLHSELNLSSLELGDSALYFCASSPVAEGLGEQFFGPGTRLTVL.

The V and J genes are TRBV28 and TRBJ1-1; 10 nucleotides agree with TRBD1. The CDR3 runs 18 residues. Germline V lookup: CDR1 MDHEN, CDR2 SYDVKM. Losses at the gene ends were 6 bases for V and 1 base for J; bases not matched to a gene: 14. The CDR3 region has the DNA TGTGCCAGCAGCTCTCTGGCAGGGACAGGGGCAAGGAACACTGAAGCTTTCTTT. It translates to CASSSLAGTGARNTEAFF.

The chain links TRBV2 to TRBJ1-1, with 9 positions matching TRBD1. This CDR3 is built from 15 residues. Germline loops: CDR1 SNHLY, CDR2 FYNNEI. The V gene end was trimmed by 6 bases and the J gene end by 5 bases; junction bases not matched to a gene: 10. CDR3 in DNA: TGTGCCAGCAGGGAGGGACAGGGAGAGTGGACTGAAGCTTTCTTT. This sequence encodes CASREGQGEWTEAFF.

This sequence joins TRBV27 and TRBJ2-5, with D unresolved. The CDR3 sequence is 15 residues long. Germline CDR1 is MNHEY and CDR2 is SMNVEV (reference sequence). V was cut by 4 bases and J by 1 base, with 13 bases left in between. The CDR3 coding sequence is TGTGCCAGCAGTTCCCTCCTGAGAATCCAAGAGACCCAGTACTTC. It specifies CASSSLLRIQETQYF.

The J gene is TRBJ2-1, the V gene TRBV27, with a possible D match to TRBD2 (6 bases). The CDR3 totals 13 residues. Germline CDR1 MNHEY, CDR2 SMNVEV (reference sequence). V was pared by 5 bases and J by 4 bases, with 9 bases between. CDR3 protein: CASSTGTYNEQFF. As DNA, the CDR3 is TGTGCCAGCAGTACCGGGACTTACAATGAGCAGTTCTTC.

The rearrangement uses TRBV27 and TRBJ1-4, with D perhaps TRBD1 (5 bases). The V gene lost 5 bases and the J gene lost 4 bases, with 11 bases spanning the gap. This CDR3 region has 14 residues. Germline CDR1 reads MNHEY; CDR2 reads SMNVEV (reference sequence). DNA of the CDR3: TGTGCCAGCAGTCCTCTCGACAGTAATGAAAAACTGTTTTTT. Translation: CASSPLDSNEKLFF. The variable domain in full, with the rest retrieved from reference TRBV27 and TRBJ1-4, is EAQVTQNPRYLITVTGKKLTVTCSQNMNHEYMSWYRQDPGLGLRQIYYSMNVEVTDKGDVPEGYKVSRKEKRNFPLILESPSPNQTSLYFCASSPLDSNEKLFFGSGTQLSVL.

This clone was seen only once. The chain recombines TRBV6-1 with TRBJ1-2, with no clear D. The CDR3 is 14 residues long. Trimming left V 5 bases short and J 1 base short, with 11 bases between. The V gene's germline CDR1 is MNHNS and CDR2 SASEGT. The CDR3 nucleotides are TGTGCCAGCAGTTATACAGCCATTAACTATGGCTACACCTTC. Its translation: CASSYTAINYGYTF.

The genes are TRBV9 and TRBJ2-3; TRBD2 agrees at 11 bases. J lost 6 bases, V lost 4 bases, and 7 bases had no gene match. CDR3 size: 15 residues. CDR1 is SGDLS, CDR2 YYNGEE, per germline. CDR3: CASSPLAGGGDTQYF. CDR3 DNA: TGTGCCAGCAGCCCCCTAGCGGGAGGTGGGGATACGCAGTATTTT.

V and J are TRBV29-1 and TRBJ2-5; TRBD1 matches 7 bases. Germline CDR1 is SQVTM and CDR2 is ANQGSEA. V dropped 7 bases and J dropped 0; count of bases not matched to a gene: 8. This CDR3 has 14 amino acids. The CDR3 DNA follows: TGCAGCGCCGGACAGGTTGGGGACCAAGAGACCCAGTACTTC. This translates into CSAGQVGDQETQYF.

This chain connects TRBV5-4 to TRBJ2-2, with D perhaps matching TRBD2 (5 bases). V shed 7 bases and J shed 0 bases, with 13 bases lying between them. CDR3 size: 15 residues. CDR1 and CDR2 (germline): SGHNT, YYREEE (reference sequence). This CDR3 reads CASCEDFPNTGELFF. The CDR3 DNA sequence: TGTGCCAGCTGCGAGGACTTCCCGAACACCGGGGAGCTGTTTTTT.

The gene calls are TRBV7-3 and TRBJ1-1; possible D gene TRBD1, 5 bases. This CDR3 is 15 amino acids long. Germline CDR1 and CDR2: SGHTA and FQGTGA. The ends were cut back, 0 bases at V and 4 bases at J, with 12 bases in the middle. The chain's CDR3 is CASSLTSGVGTEAFF. In DNA, the CDR3 is TGTGCCAGCAGCTTAACGTCGGGGGTTGGCACTGAAGCTTTCTTT.

The chain is built from TRBV9 and TRBJ2-1; D may be TRBD2 (6 bases). V was shortened by 0 bases and J by 12 bases, with 13 bases between the two germline ends. Germline CDR1 reads SGDLS; CDR2 reads YYNGEE. The CDR3 has 13 residues. The CDR3 reads CASSVVVGGWQFF. CDR3 DNA: TGTGCCAGCAGCGTAGTTGTGGGGGGTTGGCAGTTCTTC.

This clone was observed a few times. CDR3 amino acids: CAISSPGGQGEQYF. CDR3 DNA sequence: TGTGCCATCAGCTCCCCGGGGGGGCAAGGCGAGCAGTACTTC. V usage is TRBV10-3 and J usage is TRBJ2-7, with 8 nucleotides matching TRBD2. Germline trimming cut 6 bases from V and 6 bases from J; bases unmatched to any gene: 10. Per germline, CDR1 ENHRY and CDR2 SYGVKD. This CDR3 comprises 14 residues.

This chain joins TRBV19 and TRBJ1-2; no clear D. The CDR3 loop spans 13 amino acids. V lost 4 bases and J 2 bases, leaving 8 bases between the germline ends. Germline values: CDR1 LNHDA, CDR2 SQIVND (reference sequence). The CDR3 DNA sequence: TGTGCCAGTAGTAGGTCACAGAACTATGGCTACACCTTC. Translating it yields CASSRSQNYGYTF.

This clone occurred a few times. V is TRBV5-1 and J is TRBJ2-7; 7 bases align to TRBD2. CDR1 is SGHRS and CDR2 is YFSETQ in the germline V gene. After removal of 3 bases from V and 2 bases from J, the junction contained 11 bases not matched to a gene. The CDR3 loop spans 16 amino acids. The CDR3 region has the DNA TGCGCCAGCAGCTCCCTCCGTGGCGGGAGAGCCTACGAGCAGTACTTC. This codes for CASSSLRGGRAYEQYF.

The rearrangement uses TRBV7-9 and TRBJ2-7, with D tentatively TRBD2 (6 bases). The germline gives CDR1 SEHNR, CDR2 FQNEAQ (reference sequence). The CDR3 loop spans 14 amino acids. Trimming pared 6 bases from V and 8 bases from J, leaving 20 bases between. This chain's CDR3 is CASSRGTAPPQQYF. CDR3 nucleotides: TGTGCCAGCAGTCGGGGGACGGCACCACCGCAGCAGTACTTC.

This clone was counted between two and nine times. In nucleotides, the CDR3 is TGTGCCAGTAGTATAACAGCTACCTACGAGCAGTACTTC. Translated: CASSITATYEQYF. The chain is built from TRBV19 and TRBJ2-7; no definite D call. Germline values: CDR1 LNHDA, CDR2 SQIVND (reference sequence). The V end was cut by 2 bases, the J end by 2 bases, with 7 bases between. CDR3 length: 13 amino acids.

The J gene is TRBJ2-2, the V gene TRBV6-1; TRBD2 matches at 12 bases. Germline CDR1 and CDR2: MNHNS and SASEGT. The CDR3 has 15 amino acids. V lost 6 bases and J lost 4; bases outside the gene matches: 3. The CDR3 nucleotides are TGTGCCAGCAGAGGACTAGCGGGGAGCACCGGGGAGCTGTTTTTT. It yields the protein CASRGLAGSTGELFF.

The chain employs TRBV6-1 and TRBJ2-1; perhaps TRBD2 as D (7 bases). The CDR3 runs 14 residues. Germline V gene lookup returns CDR1 MNHNS and CDR2 SASEGT. The germline V and J ends were trimmed by 7 bases and 8 bases, with 18 bases remaining between them. CDR3 amino acids: CASTDRGAVDEQFF. The CDR3 nucleotides are TGTGCCAGCACCGACCGGGGGGCAGTCGATGAGCAGTTCTTC.

The chain combines TRBV19 with TRBJ2-3, with 8 bases fitting TRBD2. Trimming removed 7 bases from V and 5 bases from J; junction bases left unmatched: 8. The CDR3 has 14 amino acids. Germline assignment: CDR1 LNHDA and CDR2 SQIVND (reference sequence). CDR3 amino acids: CASKPGGGRDTQYF. The CDR3 DNA follows: TGTGCCAGTAAACCGGGGGGGGGCAGAGATACGCAGTATTTT.

The V call is TRBV7-8, the J call TRBJ1-1, with D unclear. CDR3 length: 15 residues. From germline, CDR1 is SGHVS and CDR2 FQNEAQ. Trimming removed 1 base at V and 6 bases at J, with 15 bases between. The CDR3, as DNA: TGTGCCAGCAGCTTAGGAGCCGGCAGGCGGGCTGAAGCTTTCTTT. This gives the protein CASSLGAGRRAEAFF.

This chain uses TRBV6-6 with TRBJ2-1, with 12 bases fitting TRBD2. Germline CDR1 is MNHNY and CDR2 is SVGAGI (reference sequence). The CDR3 is 15 residues long. The V gene end was trimmed by 5 bases and the J gene end by 5 bases; junction bases not matched to a gene: 4. The CDR3 region has the DNA TGTGCCAGCAGTCAGACTAGCGGGAGACACAATGAGCAGTTCTTC. It translates to CASSQTSGRHNEQFF.

This clone has just a few counts. The chain combines TRBV6-4 with TRBJ1-1, with TRBD1 identical over 9 bases. The germline V gene has CDR1 MRHNA and CDR2 SNTAGT. V lost 2 bases, J lost 4 bases, and 2 bases stayed unmatched. This CDR3 has 14 residues. The CDR3 bases are TGTGCCAGCAGTGACGGGACAGGGATCACTGAAGCTTTCTTT. Protein product: CASSDGTGITEAFF.

This clone was detected only a few times. This sequence joins TRBV19 and TRBJ2-6, with a weak D call TRBD2 (6 bases). The V gene lost 6 bases and the J gene lost 4 bases, with 13 bases spanning the gap. CDR1 is LNHDA, CDR2 SQIVND, per germline (reference sequence). There are 15 residues in the CDR3. CDR3 bases: TGTGCCAGTAGGGGGGGTGAACTGGGGGCCAACGTCCTGACTTTC. It yields the protein CASRGGELGANVLTF.

This chain joins TRBV7-2 and TRBJ1-1; no reliable D call. V lost 2 bases and J lost 5, with 9 bases in between. The germline gives CDR1 SGHTA, CDR2 FQGNSA. The length of the CDR3 is 13 residues. CDR3 protein: CASSLRGRTEAFF. The CDR3 nucleotides are TGTGCCAGCAGCTTAAGAGGGAGGACTGAAGCTTTCTTT. Full variable domain (rest looked up from reference TRBV7-2 and TRBJ1-1): GAGVSQSPSNKVTEKGKDVELRCDPISGHTALYWYRQSLGQGLEFLIYFQGNSAPDKSGLPSDRFSAERTGGSVSTLTIQRTQQEDSAVYLCASSLRGRTEAFFGQGTRLTVV.

This clone was detected only a few times. The chain uses TRBV5-1 and TRBJ1-2, with D possibly being TRBD1 (6 bases). CDR3 length: 14 amino acids. V dropped 8 bases and J dropped 8 bases, with 22 bases sitting between them. From germline, CDR1 is SGHRS and CDR2 YFSETQ. CDR3 coding DNA: TGCGCCAGTCAACCCGTACGAGGGCAGGGGGGCTACACCTTC. Its translation: CASQPVRGQGGYTF.

The V gene is TRBV29-1, the J gene TRBJ2-5, with 7 bases fitting TRBD1. Germline loops: CDR1 SQVTM, CDR2 ANQGSEA. Trimming took 5 bases from V and 5 from J; bases not matched to a gene: 5. The CDR3 has 12 residues. The CDR3 reads CSVLTGKETQYF. The CDR3 DNA reads TGCAGCGTTTTGACAGGGAAGGAGACCCAGTACTTC.

V and J are TRBV29-1 and TRBJ2-5, with D perhaps matching TRBD1 (6 bases). The J call could be wrong; TRBJ2-7 is a better fit for the DNA end. The germline gives CDR1 SQVTM, CDR2 ANQGSEA. The CDR3 is 11 residues long. CDR3 sequence reads: CSARGGYEQYF. The CDR3 DNA reads TGCAGCGCCCGAGGGGGTTACGAGCAGTACTTC.

This clone was counted between two and nine times. CDR3 region: CSARGLAEQFF. The DNA for the CDR3 is TGCAGTGCTAGGGGACTAGCTGAGCAGTTCTTC. V and J are TRBV20-1 and TRBJ2-1; 9 bases are shared with TRBD2. Germline V gene sequence: CDR1 DFQATT, CDR2 SNEGSKA (reference sequence). The V segment lost 3 bases and the J segment 9 bases; nucleotides outside the gene matches: 0. The CDR3 covers 11 residues.